The rows below give T cell receptor beta chains drawn from one sample of a study of human T cells and chemical hapten exposure. TCRdb re-called the RACE reads through MiXCR, storing one row per CDR3 protein. Of about 120,000 distinct CDR3 sequences listed, about 13% are singletons. Material: whole blood, obtained in connection with sensitization to the hapten diphenylcyclopropenone (DPC). These receptors all stem from a woman younger than 35 with alopecia areata. Some clones in this sample may be carry-over from other donors' samples. Each CDR3 is given with its conserved first and last residue. D genes are given only for firm matches. Some rows mark clone size as missing; the rest say once, few, many or name a class of expanded clone.

NA	few	TRBV6-6	TRBJ2-6	CASSTGLSGANVLTF	TGTGCCAGCAGTACAGGGTTGTCTGGGGCCAACGTCCTGACTTTC
NA	NA	TRBV28	TRBJ2-6	CASSLVGTGANVLTF	TGTGCCAGCAGTTTGGTTGGGACTGGGGCCAACGTCCTGACTTTC
TRBD1	few	TRBV6-6	TRBJ1-1	CASSYSRTGGTEAFF	TGTGCCAGCAGTTACTCCAGGACAGGGGGAACTGAAGCTTTCTTT
TRBD1	NA	TRBV3-1	TRBJ2-3	CASSLTGDGTDTQYF	TGTGCCAGCAGCCTGACAGGGGATGGCACAGATACGCAGTATTTT
TRBD1	NA	TRBV18	TRBJ2-3	CASSPGQQTDTQYF	TGTGCCAGCTCACCGGGACAGCAAACAGATACGCAGTATTTT
NA	few	TRBV20-1	TRBJ2-1	CSVSRGFYNEQFF	TGCAGTGTTTCGCGGGGTTTCTACAATGAGCAGTTCTTC
TRBD2	few	TRBV6-2/TRBV6-3	TRBJ2-1	CASSSQRGGLSEQFF	TGTGCCAGCAGTAGCCAGCGGGGGGGCCTGTCTGAGCAGTTCTTC
TRBD2	NA	TRBV6-5	TRBJ2-1	CASSYFTSGGFPISWEQFF	TGTGCCAGCAGTTACTTTACTAGCGGGGGTTTTCCCATTTCATGGGAGCAGTTCTTC
NA	NA	TRBV12-3/TRBV12-4	TRBJ1-5	CASSLMVSNQPQHF	TGTGCCAGCAGTTTAATGGTTAGCAATCAGCCCCAGCATTTT
NA	NA	TRBV7-2	TRBJ2-1	CASSRRRYNEQFF	TGTGCCAGCAGCCGCAGGCGTTACAATGAGCAGTTCTTC
NA	NA	TRBV20-1	TRBJ1-3	CSARARRSGSYGNTIYF	TGCAGTGCTAGAGCCCGGCGATCTGGGTCGTACGGAAACACCATATATTTT
TRBD1	few	TRBV11-2	TRBJ2-7	CASSRGTVGTYEQYF	TGTGCCAGCAGCAGAGGGACAGTTGGAACCTACGAGCAGTACTTC
TRBD2	NA	TRBV5-1	TRBJ2-1	CASSPRGGGGFSYNEQFF	TGCGCCAGCAGCCCCCGAGGCGGGGGGGGGTTCTCCTACAATGAGCAGTTCTTC
NA	few	TRBV6-2/TRBV6-3	TRBJ2-1	CASSRNGNEQFF	TGTGCCAGCAGCCGAAACGGCAATGAGCAGTTCTTC
NA	few	TRBV19	TRBJ2-5	CASSIGQHMQETQYF	TGTGCCAGTAGTATTGGACAGCATATGCAAGAGACCCAGTACTTC
TRBD1	NA	TRBV27	TRBJ1-2	CASSLFPQGATYGYTF	TGTGCCAGCAGTTTATTCCCGCAGGGGGCGACTTATGGCTACACCTTC
TRBD1	NA	TRBV7-9	TRBJ2-7	CASSSTGAGPYEQYF	TGTGCCAGCAGCTCGACAGGGGCCGGGCCCTACGAGCAGTACTTC
NA	many	TRBV28	TRBJ1-1	CASSFTGNTEAFF	TGTGCCAGCAGTTTTACAGGGAACACTGAAGCTTTCTTT
TRBD1	NA	TRBV12-3/TRBV12-4	TRBJ2-5	CASREQGFRETQYF	TGTGCCAGCAGAGAACAGGGGTTTAGAGAGACCCAGTACTTC
NA	many	TRBV6-1	TRBJ1-4	CASSVEPRGKLFF	TGTGCCAGCAGTGTCGAGCCAAGAGGAAAACTGTTTTTT
TRBD2	NA	TRBV5-7	TRBJ2-7	CASSFPGLESYEQYF	TGTGCCAGCAGCTTCCCGGGACTAGAGAGCTACGAGCAGTACTTC
NA	NA	TRBV28	TRBJ1-1	CASSSGGHTEAFF	TGTGCCAGCAGTTCGGGGGGCCACACTGAAGCTTTCTTT
TRBD1	few	TRBV6-5	TRBJ1-2	CASNRQGGNYGYTF	TGTGCCAGCAATAGACAGGGGGGTAACTATGGCTACACCTTC
TRBD2	many	TRBV7-2	TRBJ2-1	CASSLGGGRYNEQFF	TGTGCCAGCAGCTTAGGCGGGGGGCGCTACAATGAGCAGTTCTTC
TRBD2	NA	TRBV12-5	TRBJ2-2	CASGLVLAGTGELFF	TGTGCTAGTGGTTTGGTACTAGCGGGCACCGGGGAGCTGTTTTTT
NA	NA	TRBV5-1	TRBJ1-5	CASSLDGTANQPQHF	TGCGCCAGCAGCTTGGACGGGACGGCCAATCAGCCCCAGCATTTT
NA	NA	TRBV3-1	TRBJ2-7	CTSSREAGLASEQYF	TGTACCAGCAGCCGTGAGGCAGGGTTGGCTAGCGAGCAGTACTTC
TRBD1	few	TRBV7-2	TRBJ1-4	CASSVDWTGAGEKLFF	TGTGCCAGCAGCGTTGACTGGACAGGGGCTGGTGAAAAACTGTTTTTT
TRBD2	NA	TRBV5-1	TRBJ2-3	CASSIGLAGEADTQYF	TGCGCCAGCAGCATTGGACTAGCGGGGGAGGCAGATACGCAGTATTTT
TRBD2	NA	TRBV3-1	TRBJ2-5	CASSRTSGGSQETQYF	TGTGCCAGCAGCCGGACTAGCGGGGGATCACAAGAGACCCAGTACTTC
NA	few	TRBV12-3/TRBV12-4	TRBJ1-1	CASSRVMNTEAFF	TGTGCCAGCAGCCGGGTTATGAACACTGAAGCTTTCTTT
TRBD2	NA	TRBV9	TRBJ2-3	CASSVETGGPTDTQYF	TGTGCCAGCAGCGTAGAGACGGGGGGGCCCACAGATACGCAGTATTTT
NA	few	TRBV28	TRBJ1-1	CASSFHLGREGSLDTEAFF	TGTGCCAGCAGTTTCCACCTCGGTAGGGAAGGGTCGTTGGACACTGAAGCTTTCTTT
NA	few	TRBV20-1	TRBJ2-5	CSASKETQYF	TGCAGTGCTTCGAAAGAGACCCAGTACTTC
NA	NA	TRBV20-1	TRBJ2-3	CSAPPGGTDTQYF	TGCAGTGCTCCCCCAGGGGGCACAGATACGCAGTATTTT
NA	few	TRBV11-2	TRBJ2-2	CASDRGNTGELFF	TGTGCCAGCGATAGAGGGAACACCGGGGAGCTGTTTTTT
TRBD1	few	TRBV6-2/TRBV6-3	TRBJ2-7	CASIAGQGHYEQYF	TGTGCCAGCATCGCGGGACAGGGGCACTACGAGCAGTACTTC
TRBD2	few	TRBV28	TRBJ2-1	CASLAGGHNEQFF	TGTGCCAGTCTAGCGGGGGGACACAATGAGCAGTTCTTC
TRBD1	NA	TRBV6-2/TRBV6-3	TRBJ1-6	CASSSQLGGLAPLHF	TGTGCCAGCAGTTCACAACTAGGGGGCTTAGCACCCCTCCACTTT
TRBD1	many	TRBV25-1	TRBJ2-7	CASKGQGGYEQYF	TGTGCCAGCAAGGGACAGGGAGGCTACGAGCAGTACTTC
NA	few	TRBV18	TRBJ1-4	CASSPRLNIATNEKLFF	TGTGCCAGCTCACCACGGTTGAACATCGCAACTAATGAAAAACTGTTTTTT